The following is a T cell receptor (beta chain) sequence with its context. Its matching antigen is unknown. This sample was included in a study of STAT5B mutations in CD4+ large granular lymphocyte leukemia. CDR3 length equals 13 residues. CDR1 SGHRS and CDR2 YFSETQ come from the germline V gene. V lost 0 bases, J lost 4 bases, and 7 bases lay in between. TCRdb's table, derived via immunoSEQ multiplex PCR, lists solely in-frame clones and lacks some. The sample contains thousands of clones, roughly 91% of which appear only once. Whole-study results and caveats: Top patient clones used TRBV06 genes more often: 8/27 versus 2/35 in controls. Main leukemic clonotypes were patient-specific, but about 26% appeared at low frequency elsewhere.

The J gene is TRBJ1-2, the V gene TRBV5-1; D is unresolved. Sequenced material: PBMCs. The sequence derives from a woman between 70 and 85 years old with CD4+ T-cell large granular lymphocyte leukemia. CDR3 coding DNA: TGCGCCAGCAGCTTGGCAGGTACCTATGGCTACACCTTC. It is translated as CASSLAGTYGYTF.